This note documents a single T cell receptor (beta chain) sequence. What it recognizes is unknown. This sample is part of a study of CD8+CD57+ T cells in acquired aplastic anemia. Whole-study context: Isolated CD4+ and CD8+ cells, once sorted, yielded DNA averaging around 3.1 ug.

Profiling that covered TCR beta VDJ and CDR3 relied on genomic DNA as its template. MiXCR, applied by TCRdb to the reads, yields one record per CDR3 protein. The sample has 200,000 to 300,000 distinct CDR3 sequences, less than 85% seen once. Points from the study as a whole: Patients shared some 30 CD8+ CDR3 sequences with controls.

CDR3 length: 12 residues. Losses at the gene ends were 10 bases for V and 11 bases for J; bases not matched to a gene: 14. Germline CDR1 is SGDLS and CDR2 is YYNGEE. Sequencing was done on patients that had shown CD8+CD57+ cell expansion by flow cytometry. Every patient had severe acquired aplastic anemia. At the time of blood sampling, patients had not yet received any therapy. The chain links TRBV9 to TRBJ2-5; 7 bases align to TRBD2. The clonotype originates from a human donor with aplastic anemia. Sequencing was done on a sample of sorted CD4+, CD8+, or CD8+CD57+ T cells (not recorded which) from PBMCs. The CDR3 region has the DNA TGTGCCGGCGGTGGGGGGGGGAAGATTCAGTACTTC. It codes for CAGGGGGKIQYF.